The entry below gives a single T cell receptor (beta chain) sequence along with its context. Treatment denoted: around 19 received Ad26.COV2.S at low or high dose, single or two shots; five or six received placebo; per-sample allocation not given. Sampling was done on day 63 after the first vaccine or placebo injection. The data were obtained in a study of Ad26.COV2.S vaccination and SARS-CoV-2 variants. The method was immunoSEQ multiplex PCR; TCRdb's version includes in-frame clones alone and lacks a portion of them. This sample has about 400,000 clones, with 75% to 90% found just once. Per germline, CDR1 SGHRS and CDR2 YFSETQ. The CDR3 contains 14 residues. The V segment lost 3 bases and the J segment 0 bases; nucleotides outside the gene matches: 0.

This sequence joins TRBV5-1 and TRBJ2-7; TRBD2 matches 10 bases. The receptor comes from a person aged 18-65 years who received the Ad26.COV2.S COVID-19 vaccine or a placebo. The sequencing here drew on peripheral blood, taken in a trial of Ad26.COV2.S vaccine versus placebo. CDR3 in amino acids: CASSSSGSSYEQYF. The DNA of the CDR3 is TGCGCCAGCAGCTCTAGCGGGAGCTCCTACGAGCAGTACTTC.